The clone carrying this TCR beta chain was seen a few times. Its antigen remains unknown. This sample was included in a study of cytomegalovirus exposure and HLA in healthy donors. Germline lookup yields CDR1 SNHLY and CDR2 FYNNEI. Trimming removed 9 bases at V and 6 bases at J, with 12 bases between. There are 13 residues in the CDR3. PCR primers comprised 60 Vbeta and 13 Jbeta primers. Assay used: immunoSEQ multiplex PCR; TCRdb lists only in-frame clones, some missing. The sample holds about 93,000 clones, 65% seen once. Notes on the study in general: Presence/absence results assume similar sequencing depth per donor, which may not hold. The study carried out a later analysis of TCR beta sequences. It associated 15,000 to 20,000 of them with specific HLA alleles at a false discovery rate of 0.05.

The specimen sequenced was PBMCs. The source is a boy aged 5 to 17 in good health and CMV-seropositive. This sequence joins TRBV2 and TRBJ1-6, with D possibly TRBD1 on 6 matching bases. The DNA of the CDR3 is TGTGCCAGTACAGGGTCTTTTAATTCACCCCTCCACTTT. It encodes CASTGSFNSPLHF.